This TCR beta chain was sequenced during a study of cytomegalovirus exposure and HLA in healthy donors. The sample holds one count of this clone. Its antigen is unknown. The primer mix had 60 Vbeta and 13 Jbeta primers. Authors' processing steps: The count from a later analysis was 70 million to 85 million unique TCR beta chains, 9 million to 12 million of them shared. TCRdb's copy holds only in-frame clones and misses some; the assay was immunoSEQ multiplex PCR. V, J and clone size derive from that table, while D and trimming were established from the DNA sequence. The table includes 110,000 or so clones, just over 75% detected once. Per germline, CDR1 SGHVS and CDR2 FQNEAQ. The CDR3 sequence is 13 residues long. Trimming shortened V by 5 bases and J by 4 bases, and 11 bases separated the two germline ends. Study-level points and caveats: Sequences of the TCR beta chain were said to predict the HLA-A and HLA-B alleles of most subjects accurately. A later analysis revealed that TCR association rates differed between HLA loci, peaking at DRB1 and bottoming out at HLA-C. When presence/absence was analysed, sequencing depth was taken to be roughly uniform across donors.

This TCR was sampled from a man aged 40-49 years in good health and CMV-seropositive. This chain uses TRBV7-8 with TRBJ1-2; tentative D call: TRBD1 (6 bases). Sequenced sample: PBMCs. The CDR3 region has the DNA TGTGCCAGCAGCCCGGACAGAACCTATGGCTACACCTTC. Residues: CASSPDRTYGYTF.